This T cell receptor (beta chain) was profiled in a study of blood T cell repertoires in COVID-19. Study as a whole: Material from acute and convalescent COVID-19 was sourced from the United States, Italy and Spain. T cells, B-cell-depleted T cells, or PBMCs supplied cDNA or gDNA.

CDR3 length: 15 residues. The germline CDR1 and CDR2 sequences are MDHEN and SYDVKM. V lost 11 bases to trimming and J lost 3 bases; unmatched junction nucleotides: 12. As processed by the authors: Estimation of nucleated cell counts relied on the amplification of reference gene primers. Here immunoSEQ multiplex PCR was the method, and the copy in TCRdb shows in-frame clones only, minus some. Clonal size and the V and J genes are those of that table, whereas D and trimming came from the DNA. The sample has 160,000 or so clones, approximately 84% seen once. The TCR comes from a man aged 40-55 years with acute or convalescent COVID-19. The V call is TRBV28, the J call TRBJ2-7; 11 bases are a match to TRBD1. Sequenced: peripheral blood. CDR3 sequence: CASRTGTGGSYEQYF. CDR3 sequence (DNA): TGTGCCTCCCGCACCGGGACAGGGGGGAGCTACGAGCAGTACTTC.